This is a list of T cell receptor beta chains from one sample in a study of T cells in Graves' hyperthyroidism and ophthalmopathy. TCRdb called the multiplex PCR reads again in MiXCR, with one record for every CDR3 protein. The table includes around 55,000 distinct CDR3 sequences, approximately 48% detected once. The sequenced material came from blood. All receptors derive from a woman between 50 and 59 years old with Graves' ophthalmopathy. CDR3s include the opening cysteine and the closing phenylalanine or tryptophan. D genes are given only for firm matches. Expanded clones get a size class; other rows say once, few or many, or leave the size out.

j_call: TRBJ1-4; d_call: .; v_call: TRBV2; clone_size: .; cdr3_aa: CASRRATNEKLFF; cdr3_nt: TGTGCCAGCCGCCGGGCAACTAATGAAAAACTGTTTTTT
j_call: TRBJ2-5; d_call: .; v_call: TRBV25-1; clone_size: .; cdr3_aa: CASSVTGGRVTQYF; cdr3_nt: TGTGCCAGCAGTGTTACAGGGGGGAGGGTGACCCAGTACTTC
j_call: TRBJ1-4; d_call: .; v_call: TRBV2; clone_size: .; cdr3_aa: CASSNRGPNEKLFF; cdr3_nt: TGTGCCAGCAGCAACCGGGGCCCGAATGAAAAACTGTTTTTT
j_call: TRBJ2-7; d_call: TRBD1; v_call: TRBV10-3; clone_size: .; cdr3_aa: CATRDREQYEQYF; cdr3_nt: TGTGCCACCCGTGACAGGGAGCAATACGAGCAGTACTTC
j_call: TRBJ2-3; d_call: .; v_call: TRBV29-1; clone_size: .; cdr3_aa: CSFSDSTDTQYF; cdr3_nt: TGCAGCTTTTCAGATAGCACAGATACGCAGTATTTT
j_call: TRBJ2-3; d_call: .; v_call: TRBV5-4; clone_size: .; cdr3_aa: CASRRICLDQEADTQYF; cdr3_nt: TGTGCCAGCAGAAGGATCTGTCTGGACCAGGAAGCAGATACGCAGTATTTT
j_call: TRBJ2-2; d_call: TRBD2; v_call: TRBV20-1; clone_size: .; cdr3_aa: CSAPTSGGKNTGELSW; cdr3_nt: TGCAGTGCTCCGACTAGCGGGGGGAAGAACACCGGGGAGCTGTCTTGG
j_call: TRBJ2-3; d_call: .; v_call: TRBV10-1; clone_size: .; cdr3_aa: CASSPDGATQYF; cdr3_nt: TGCGCCAGCAGTCCCGATGGAGCCACGCAGTATTTT
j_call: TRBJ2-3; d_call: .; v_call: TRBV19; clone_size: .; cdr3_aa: CASKGGPSTDTQYF; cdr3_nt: TGTGCCAGTAAGGGGGGTCCTAGCACAGATACGCAGTATTTT
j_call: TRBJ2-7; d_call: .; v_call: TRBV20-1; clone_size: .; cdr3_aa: CSARGSGFTYEQYF; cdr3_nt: TGCAGTGCTAGGGGATCGGGGTTTACCTACGAGCAGTACTTC
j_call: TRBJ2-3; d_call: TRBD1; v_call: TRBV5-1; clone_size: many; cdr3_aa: CASSTPGTGGTDTQYF; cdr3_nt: TGCGCCAGCAGCACCCCCGGGACAGGGGGCACAGATACGCAGTATTTT
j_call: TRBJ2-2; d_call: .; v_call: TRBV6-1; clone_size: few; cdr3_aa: CASIGAKGTTGELFF; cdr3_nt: TGTGCCAGCATCGGGGCCAAGGGTACCACCGGGGAGCTGTTTTTT
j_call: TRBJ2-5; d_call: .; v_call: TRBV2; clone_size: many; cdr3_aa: CASSEEHLEVQYF; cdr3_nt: TGTGCCAGCAGTGAAGAACACCTGGAGGTCCAGTACTTC
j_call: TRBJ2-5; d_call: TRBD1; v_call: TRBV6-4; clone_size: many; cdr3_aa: CASIPPGQRTQETQYF; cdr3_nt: TGTGCCAGCATTCCACCGGGACAGCGAACTCAAGAGACCCAGTACTTC
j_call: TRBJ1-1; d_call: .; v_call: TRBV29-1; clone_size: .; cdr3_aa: CSVDDLPNTEAFF; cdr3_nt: TGCAGCGTTGACGATCTTCCGAACACTGAAGCTTTCTTT
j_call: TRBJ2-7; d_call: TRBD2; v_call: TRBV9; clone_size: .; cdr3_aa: CASSVVGGGGYEQYF; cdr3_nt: TGTGCCAGCAGCGTAGTTGGGGGGGGAGGGTACGAGCAGTACTTC
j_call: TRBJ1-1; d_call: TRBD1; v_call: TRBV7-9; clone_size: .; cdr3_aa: CATRIPGQGTEAFF; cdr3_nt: TGTGCCACCAGAATTCCGGGACAGGGGACTGAAGCTTTCTTT
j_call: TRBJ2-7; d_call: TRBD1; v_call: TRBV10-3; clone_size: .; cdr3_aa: CAISEDRAYEQYF; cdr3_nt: TGTGCCATCTCTGAGGACAGGGCCTACGAGCAGTACTTC
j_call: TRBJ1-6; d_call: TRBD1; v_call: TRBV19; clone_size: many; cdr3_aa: CASSMTGQGYSPLHF; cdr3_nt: TGTGCCAGTAGTATGACGGGACAGGGGTATTCACCCCTCCACTTT
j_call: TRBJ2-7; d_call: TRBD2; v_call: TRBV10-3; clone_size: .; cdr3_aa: CAISGTWTSAYEQYF; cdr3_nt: TGTGCCATCAGTGGGACATGGACTAGCGCCTACGAGCAGTACTTC
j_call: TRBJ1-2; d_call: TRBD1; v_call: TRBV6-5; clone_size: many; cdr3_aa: CASSKTGGAVGYTF; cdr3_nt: TGTGCCAGCAGTAAAACAGGGGGCGCGGTTGGCTACACCTTC
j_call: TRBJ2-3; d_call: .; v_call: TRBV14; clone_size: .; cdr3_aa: CASSPRRAGVDTQYF; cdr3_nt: TGTGCCAGCTCACCAAGAAGGGCCGGGGTAGATACGCAGTATTTT
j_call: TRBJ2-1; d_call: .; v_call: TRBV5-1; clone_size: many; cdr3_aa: CASSSGYGEQFF; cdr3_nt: TGCGCCAGCAGCTCGGGGTACGGTGAGCAGTTCTTC
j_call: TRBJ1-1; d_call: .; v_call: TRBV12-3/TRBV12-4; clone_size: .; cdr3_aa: CASSLGTTSEAFF; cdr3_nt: TGTGCCAGCAGTTTAGGGACCACCTCTGAAGCTTTCTTT
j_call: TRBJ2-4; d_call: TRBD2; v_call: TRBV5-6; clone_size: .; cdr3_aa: CASSLRAGETLNIQYF; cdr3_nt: TGTGCCAGCAGCCTTCGAGCGGGAGAAACCCTAAACATTCAGTACTTC
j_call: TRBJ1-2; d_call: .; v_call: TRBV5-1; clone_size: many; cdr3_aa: CASSENGISNYGYTF; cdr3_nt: TGCGCCAGCAGCGAAAATGGGATTTCTAACTATGGCTACACCTTC
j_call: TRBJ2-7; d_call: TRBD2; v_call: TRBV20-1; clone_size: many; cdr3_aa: CSARLGLAVLQYF; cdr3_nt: TGCAGTGCTAGACTGGGACTAGCGGTCCTTCAGTACTTC
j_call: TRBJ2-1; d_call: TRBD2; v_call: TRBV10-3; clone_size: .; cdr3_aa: CAISESLGGLANGEQFF; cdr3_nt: TGTGCCATCAGTGAGTCACTAGGGGGACTAGCGAATGGTGAGCAGTTCTTC
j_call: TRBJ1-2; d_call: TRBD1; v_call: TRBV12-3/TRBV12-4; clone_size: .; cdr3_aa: CASSKSDRPKGYTF; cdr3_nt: TGTGCCAGCAGCAAATCGGACAGGCCGAAGGGCTACACCTTC